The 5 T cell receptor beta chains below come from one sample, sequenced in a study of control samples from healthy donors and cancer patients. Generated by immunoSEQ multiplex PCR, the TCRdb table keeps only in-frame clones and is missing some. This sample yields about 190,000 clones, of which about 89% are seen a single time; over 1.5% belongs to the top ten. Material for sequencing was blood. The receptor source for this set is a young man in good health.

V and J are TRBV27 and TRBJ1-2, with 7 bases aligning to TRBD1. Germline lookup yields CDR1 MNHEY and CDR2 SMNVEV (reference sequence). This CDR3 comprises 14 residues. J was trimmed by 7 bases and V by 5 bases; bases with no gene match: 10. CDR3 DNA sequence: TGTGCCAGCAGTCCTTCAACAGGGGCCGGTGGCTACACCTTC. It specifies CASSPSTGAGGYTF.

The CDR3 here is CASSLVPGSGSTEAFF. CDR3 in DNA: TGTGCCAGCAGCTTAGTACCTGGGTCGGGGTCTACTGAAGCTTTCTTT. This chain uses TRBV7-8 with TRBJ1-1; D is ambiguous. The V gene's germline CDR1 is SGHVS and CDR2 FQNEAQ. The length of the CDR3 is 16 residues. V gave up 1 base and J gave up 5 bases, with 17 bases separating them.

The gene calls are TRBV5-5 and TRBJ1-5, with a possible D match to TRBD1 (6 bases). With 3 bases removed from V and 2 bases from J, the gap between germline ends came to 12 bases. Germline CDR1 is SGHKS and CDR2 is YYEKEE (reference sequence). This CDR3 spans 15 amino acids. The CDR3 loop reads CASSWVQGGNQPQHF. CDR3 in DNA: TGTGCCAGCAGCTGGGTACAGGGCGGCAATCAGCCCCAGCATTTT.

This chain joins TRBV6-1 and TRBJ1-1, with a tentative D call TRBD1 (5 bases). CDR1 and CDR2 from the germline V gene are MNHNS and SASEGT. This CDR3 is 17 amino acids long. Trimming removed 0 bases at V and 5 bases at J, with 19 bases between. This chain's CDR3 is CASSEAIRGAGGTEAFF. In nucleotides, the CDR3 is TGTGCCAGCAGTGAAGCGATAAGGGGCGCGGGGGGAACTGAAGCTTTCTTT.

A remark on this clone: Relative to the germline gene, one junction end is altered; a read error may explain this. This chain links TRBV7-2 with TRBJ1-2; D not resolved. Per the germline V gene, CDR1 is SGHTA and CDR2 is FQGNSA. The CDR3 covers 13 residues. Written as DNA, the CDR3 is TGTGCCAGCACCTTATGGGAGGATAAGGACTACACCTTC. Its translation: CASTLWEDKDYTF.